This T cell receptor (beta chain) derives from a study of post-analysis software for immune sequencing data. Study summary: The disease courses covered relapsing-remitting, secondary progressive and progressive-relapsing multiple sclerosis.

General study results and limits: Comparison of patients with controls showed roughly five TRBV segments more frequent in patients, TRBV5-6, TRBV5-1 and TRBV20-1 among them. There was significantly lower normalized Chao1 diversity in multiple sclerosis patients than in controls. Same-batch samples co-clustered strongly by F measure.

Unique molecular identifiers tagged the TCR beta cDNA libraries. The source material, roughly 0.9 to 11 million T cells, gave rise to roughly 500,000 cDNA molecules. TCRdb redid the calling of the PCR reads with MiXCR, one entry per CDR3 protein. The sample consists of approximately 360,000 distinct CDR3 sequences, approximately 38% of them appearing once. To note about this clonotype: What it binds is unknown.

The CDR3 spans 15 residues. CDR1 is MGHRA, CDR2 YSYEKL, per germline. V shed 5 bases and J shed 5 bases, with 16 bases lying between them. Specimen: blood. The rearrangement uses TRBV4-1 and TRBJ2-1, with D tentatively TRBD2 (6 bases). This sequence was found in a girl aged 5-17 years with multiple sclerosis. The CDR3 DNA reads TGCGCCAGCAGCGAAATTATAGCGGAGAACAATGAGCAGTTCTTC. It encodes CASSEIIAENNEQFF.